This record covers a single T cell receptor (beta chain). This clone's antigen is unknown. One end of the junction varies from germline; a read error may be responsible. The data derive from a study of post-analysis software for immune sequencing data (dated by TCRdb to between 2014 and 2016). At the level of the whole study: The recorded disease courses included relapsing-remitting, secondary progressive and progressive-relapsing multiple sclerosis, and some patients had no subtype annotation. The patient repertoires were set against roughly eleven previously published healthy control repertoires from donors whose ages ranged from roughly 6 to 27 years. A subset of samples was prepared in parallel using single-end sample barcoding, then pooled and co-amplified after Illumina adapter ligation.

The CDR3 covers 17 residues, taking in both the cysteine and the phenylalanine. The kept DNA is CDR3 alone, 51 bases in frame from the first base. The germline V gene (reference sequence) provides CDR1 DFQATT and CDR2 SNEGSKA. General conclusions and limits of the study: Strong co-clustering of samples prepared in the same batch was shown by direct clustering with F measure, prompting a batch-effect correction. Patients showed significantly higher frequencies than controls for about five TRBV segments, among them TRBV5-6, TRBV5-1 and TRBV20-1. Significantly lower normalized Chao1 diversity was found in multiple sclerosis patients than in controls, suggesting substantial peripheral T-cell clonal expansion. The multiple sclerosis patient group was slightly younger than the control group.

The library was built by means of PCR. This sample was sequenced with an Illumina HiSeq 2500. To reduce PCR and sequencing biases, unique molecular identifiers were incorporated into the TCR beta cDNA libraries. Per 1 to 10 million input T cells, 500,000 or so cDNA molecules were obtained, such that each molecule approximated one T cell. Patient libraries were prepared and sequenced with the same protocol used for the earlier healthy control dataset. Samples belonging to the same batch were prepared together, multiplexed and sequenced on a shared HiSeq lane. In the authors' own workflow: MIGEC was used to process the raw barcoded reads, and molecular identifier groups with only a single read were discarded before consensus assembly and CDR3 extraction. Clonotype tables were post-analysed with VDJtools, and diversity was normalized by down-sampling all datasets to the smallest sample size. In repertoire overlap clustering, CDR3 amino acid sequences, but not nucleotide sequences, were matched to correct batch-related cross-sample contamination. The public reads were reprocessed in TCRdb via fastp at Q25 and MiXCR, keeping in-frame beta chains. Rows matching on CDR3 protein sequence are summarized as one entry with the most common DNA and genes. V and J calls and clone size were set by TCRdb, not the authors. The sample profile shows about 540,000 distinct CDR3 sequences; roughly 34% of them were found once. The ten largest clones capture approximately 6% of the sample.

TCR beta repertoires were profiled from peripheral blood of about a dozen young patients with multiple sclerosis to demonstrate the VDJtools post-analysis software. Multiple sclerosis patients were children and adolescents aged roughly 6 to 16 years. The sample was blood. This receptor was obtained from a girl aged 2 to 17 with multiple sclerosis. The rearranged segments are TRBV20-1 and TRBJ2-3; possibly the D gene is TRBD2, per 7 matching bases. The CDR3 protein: CSAPLGGAFGSTDTRYF. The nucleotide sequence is TGCAGTGCCCCCTTAGGGGGGGCCTTTGGAAGCACAGATACGCGGTATTTT.